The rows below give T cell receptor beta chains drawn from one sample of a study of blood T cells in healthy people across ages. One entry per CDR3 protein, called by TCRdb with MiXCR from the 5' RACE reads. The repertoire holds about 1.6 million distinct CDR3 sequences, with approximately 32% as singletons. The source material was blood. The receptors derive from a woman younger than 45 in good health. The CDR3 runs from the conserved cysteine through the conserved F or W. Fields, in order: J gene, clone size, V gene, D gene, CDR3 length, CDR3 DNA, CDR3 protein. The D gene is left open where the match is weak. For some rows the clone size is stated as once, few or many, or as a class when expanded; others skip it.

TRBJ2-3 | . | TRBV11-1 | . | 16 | TGTGCCAGCAGCTTAGCGTGGGCAGCTAGCACAGATACGCAGTATTTT | CASSLAWAASTDTQYF
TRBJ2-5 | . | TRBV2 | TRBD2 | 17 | TGTGCCAGCAGTGGCCCCCTCCTAGCGGGGGGATTGGAGACCCAGTACTTC | CASSGPLLAGGLETQYF
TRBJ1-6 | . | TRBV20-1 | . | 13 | TGCAGTGCTAGAAACACAGGACCAACACCCCCCCACTTT | CSARNTGPTPPHF
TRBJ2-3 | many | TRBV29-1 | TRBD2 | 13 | TGCAGCGTCGCCGGGAGGCACACAGATACGCAGTATTTT | CSVAGRHTDTQYF
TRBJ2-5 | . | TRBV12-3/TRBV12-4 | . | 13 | TGTGCCAGCAGTTTTACGGAGGAAGAGACCCAGTACTTC | CASSFTEEETQYF
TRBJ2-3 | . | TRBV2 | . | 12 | TGTGCCAGCAGTGAAATGACAGATACGCAGTATTTT | CASSEMTDTQYF
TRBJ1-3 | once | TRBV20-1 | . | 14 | TGCAGTGCTAGAGATGCGGGCCCGGGAAGCACCATATATTTT | CSARDAGPGSTIYF
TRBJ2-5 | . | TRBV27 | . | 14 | TGTGCCAGCAGTTTTGAGGGTAACACGGAGACCCAGTACTTC | CASSFEGNTETQYF
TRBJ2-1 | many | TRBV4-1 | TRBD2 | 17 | TGCGCCAGCAGCCAAGCAGAGGGACTAATGGACGACAATGAGCAGTTCTTC | CASSQAEGLMDDNEQFF
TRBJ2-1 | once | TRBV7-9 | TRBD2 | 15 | TGTGCCAGCAGCTCCGGGACTGGCGGGGGGATTGAGCAGTTCTTC | CASSSGTGGGIEQFF
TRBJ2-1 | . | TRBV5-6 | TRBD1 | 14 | TGTGCCAGCAACCTACAGGGGACCTACAATGAGCAGTTCTTC | CASNLQGTYNEQFF
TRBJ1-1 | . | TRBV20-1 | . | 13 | TGCAGTGTCAAACGTGGCTTGAACACTGAAGCTTTCTTT | CSVKRGLNTEAFF
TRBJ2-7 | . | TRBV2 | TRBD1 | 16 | TGTGCCAGCAGTGTATTCGGGACAGCACTTGCCTACGAGCAGTACTTC | CASSVFGTALAYEQYF
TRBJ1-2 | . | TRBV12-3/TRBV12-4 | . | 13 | TGTGCCAGCAGGGGGTCCAAACCCCATGGCTACACCTTC | CASRGSKPHGYTF
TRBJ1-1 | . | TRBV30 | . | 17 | TGTGCCTGGAGTGTAGGGGTCCCGGGACTCAAGAACACTGAAGCTTTCTTT | CAWSVGVPGLKNTEAFF